This entry concerns a single T cell receptor (beta chain). Its antigen remains unidentified. Sequenced by immunoSEQ multiplex PCR; TCRdb stores in-frame clones only, minus some. Seen here are some 150,000 clones, approximately 93% observed once, and the top ten hold 0.75% to 1%. V lost 4 bases, J lost 7 bases, and 8 bases stayed unmatched. CDR1 is SGHTA, CDR2 FQGTGA, per germline. The length of the CDR3 is 17 residues. The sample is drawn from a study of T cell responses to AZD1222 COVID-19 vaccine. Study results and limitations: Only five or six AZD1222 recipients were seropositive at baseline. White British people made up most donors, females outnumbered males, and clonal diversity was possibly underestimated. Targeting of unmutated variant regions was reportedly seen in nearly half of spike-specific TCRs. The breadth and depth of Spike-specific TCRs increased once two AZD1222 doses had been given.

The sequence was obtained from an adult in good health. This chain uses TRBV7-3 with TRBJ2-2; the match to TRBD2 covers 14 bases. The material sequenced was peripheral blood, taken on day 0 of MenACWY control vaccination. In DNA form, the CDR3 reads TGTGCCAGCAGCTCCACCCGACTAGCGGGAGGGGGCGGGGAGCTGTTTTTT. Its translation: CASSSTRLAGGGGELFF. The whole variable domain, remainder taken from reference TRBV7-3 and TRBJ2-2, is GAGVSQTPSNKVTEKGKYVELRCDPISGHTALYWYRQSLGQGPEFLIYFQGTGAADDSGLPNDRFFAVRPEGSVSTLKIQRTERGDSAVYLCASSSTRLAGGGGELFFGEGSRLTVL.